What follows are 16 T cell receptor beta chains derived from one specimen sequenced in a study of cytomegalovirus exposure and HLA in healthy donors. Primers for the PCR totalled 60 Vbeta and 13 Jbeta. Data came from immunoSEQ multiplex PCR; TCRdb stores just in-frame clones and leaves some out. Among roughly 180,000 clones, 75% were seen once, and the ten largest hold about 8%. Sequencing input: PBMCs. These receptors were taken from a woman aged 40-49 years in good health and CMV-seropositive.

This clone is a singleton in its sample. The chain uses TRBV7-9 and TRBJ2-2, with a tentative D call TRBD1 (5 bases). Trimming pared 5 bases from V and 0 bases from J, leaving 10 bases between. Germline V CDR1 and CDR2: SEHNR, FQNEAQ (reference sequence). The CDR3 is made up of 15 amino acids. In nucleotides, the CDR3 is TGTGCCAGCAGCCTTACACAGGCGAACACCGGGGAGCTGTTTTTT. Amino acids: CASSLTQANTGELFF.

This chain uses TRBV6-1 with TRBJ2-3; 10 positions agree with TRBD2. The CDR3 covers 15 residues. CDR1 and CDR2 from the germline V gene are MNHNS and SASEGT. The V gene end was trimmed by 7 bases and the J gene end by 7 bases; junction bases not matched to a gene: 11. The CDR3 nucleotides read TGTGCCAGCATGGCACGGCTAGCGGGAGTAAATACGCAGTATTTT. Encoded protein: CASMARLAGVNTQYF.

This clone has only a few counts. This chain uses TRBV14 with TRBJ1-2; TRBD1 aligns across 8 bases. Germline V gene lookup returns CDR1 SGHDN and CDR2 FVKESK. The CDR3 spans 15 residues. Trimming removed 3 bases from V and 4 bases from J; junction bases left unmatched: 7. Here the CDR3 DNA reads TGTGCCAGCAGCCAGACCGGGACAGGACCCTATGGCTACACCTTC. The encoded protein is CASSQTGTGPYGYTF.

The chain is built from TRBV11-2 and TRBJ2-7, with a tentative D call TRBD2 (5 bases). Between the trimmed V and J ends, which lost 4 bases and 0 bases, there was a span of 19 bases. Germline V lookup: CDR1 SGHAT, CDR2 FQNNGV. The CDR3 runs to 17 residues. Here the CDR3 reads CASSSLRSTGSSYEQYF. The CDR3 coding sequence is TGTGCCAGCAGCTCGCTCCGGAGTACGGGGAGCTCCTACGAGCAGTACTTC. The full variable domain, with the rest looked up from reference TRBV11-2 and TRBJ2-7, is EAGVAQSPRYKIIEKRQSVAFWCNPISGHATLYWYQQILGQGPKLLIQFQNNGVVDDSQLPKDRFSAERLKGVDSTLKIQPAKLEDSAVYLCASSSLRSTGSSYEQYFGPGTRLTVT.

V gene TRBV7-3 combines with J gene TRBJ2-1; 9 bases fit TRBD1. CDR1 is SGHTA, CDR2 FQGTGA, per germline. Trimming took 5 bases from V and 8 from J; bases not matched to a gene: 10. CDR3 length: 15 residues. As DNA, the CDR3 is TGTGCCAGCAGCCAGACAGGGGGTATGGGGGATGAGCAGTTCTTC. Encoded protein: CASSQTGGMGDEQFF.

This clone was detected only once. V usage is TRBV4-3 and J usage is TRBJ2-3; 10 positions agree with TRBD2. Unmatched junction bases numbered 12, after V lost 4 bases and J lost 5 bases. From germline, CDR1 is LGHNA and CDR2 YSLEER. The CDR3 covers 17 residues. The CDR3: CASSPRGASGGGDTQYF. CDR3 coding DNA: TGCGCCAGCAGCCCAAGAGGGGCTAGCGGGGGAGGAGATACGCAGTATTTT.

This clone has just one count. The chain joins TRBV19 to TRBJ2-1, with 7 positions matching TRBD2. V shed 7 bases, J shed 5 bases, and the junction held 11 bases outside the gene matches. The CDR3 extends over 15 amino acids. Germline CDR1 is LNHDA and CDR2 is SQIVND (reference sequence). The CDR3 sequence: CASNHWRELDNEQFF. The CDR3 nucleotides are TGTGCCAGTAACCACTGGCGGGAGTTGGACAATGAGCAGTTCTTC.

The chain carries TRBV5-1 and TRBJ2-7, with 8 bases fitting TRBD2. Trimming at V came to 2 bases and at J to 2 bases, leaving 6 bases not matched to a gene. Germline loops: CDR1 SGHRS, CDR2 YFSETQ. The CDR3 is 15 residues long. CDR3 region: CASSFSGRSPYEQYF. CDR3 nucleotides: TGCGCCAGCAGCTTCAGCGGGAGATCTCCCTACGAGCAGTACTTC. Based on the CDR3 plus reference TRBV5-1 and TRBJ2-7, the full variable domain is KAGVTQTPRYLIKTRGQQVTLSCSPISGHRSVSWYQQTPGQGLQFLFEYFSETQRNKGNFPGRFSGRQFSNSRSEMNVSTLELGDSALYLCASSFSGRSPYEQYFGPGTRLTVT.

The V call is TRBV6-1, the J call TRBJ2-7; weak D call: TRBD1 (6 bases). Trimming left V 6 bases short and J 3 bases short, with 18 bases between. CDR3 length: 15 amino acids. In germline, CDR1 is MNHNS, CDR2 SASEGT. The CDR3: CASRPDGTSLYEQYF. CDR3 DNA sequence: TGTGCCAGCAGGCCGGACGGGACAAGCCTCTACGAGCAGTACTTC.

Here the CDR3 DNA reads TGTGCCAGCATGGACGCTATAGGGACTAGCGGGGTTAGGAGGAACGAGCAGTACTTC. As protein: CASMDAIGTSGVRRNEQYF. The chain employs TRBV7-8 and TRBJ2-7; 13 nucleotides align to TRBD2. The CDR3 length is 19 residues. CDR1 SGHVS and CDR2 FQNEAQ come from the germline V gene. The V and J ends lost 7 bases and 5 bases, in that order; junction bases with no gene match: 20.

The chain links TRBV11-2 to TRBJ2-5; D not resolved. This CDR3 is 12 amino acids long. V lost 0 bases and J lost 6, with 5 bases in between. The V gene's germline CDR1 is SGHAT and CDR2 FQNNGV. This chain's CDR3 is CASSLDTKTQYF. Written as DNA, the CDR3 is TGTGCCAGCAGCTTAGATACAAAGACCCAGTACTTC.

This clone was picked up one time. The CDR3 sequence is CASSSLAGIKPGQYF. In DNA, the CDR3 is TGTGCCAGCAGTTCTCTAGCGGGGATCAAACCCGGGCAGTACTTC. This rearrangement joins TRBV6-1 to TRBJ2-7; 9 nucleotides match TRBD2. This CDR3 is built from 15 residues. J lost 9 bases, V lost 5 bases, and 14 bases had no gene match. Per the germline V gene, CDR1 is MNHNS and CDR2 is SASEGT.

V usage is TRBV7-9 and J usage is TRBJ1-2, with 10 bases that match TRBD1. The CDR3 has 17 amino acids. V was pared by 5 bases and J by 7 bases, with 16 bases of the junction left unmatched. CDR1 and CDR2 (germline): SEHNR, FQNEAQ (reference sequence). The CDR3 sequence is CASSQSAPGTGVGGYTF. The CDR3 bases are TGTGCCAGCAGCCAATCAGCACCCGGGACAGGGGTAGGTGGCTACACCTTC. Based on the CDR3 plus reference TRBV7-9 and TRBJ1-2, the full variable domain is DTGVSQNPRHKITKRGQNVTFRCDPISEHNRLYWYRQTLGQGPEFLTYFQNEAQLEKSRLLSDRFSAERPKGSFSTLEIQRTEQGDSAMYLCASSQSAPGTGVGGYTFGSGTRLTVV.

Here the CDR3 reads CATQGGLGSDYGYTF. In DNA form, the CDR3 reads TGTGCCACACAAGGAGGTCTCGGGTCGGACTATGGCTACACCTTC. This chain links TRBV10-3 with TRBJ1-2; no clear D. The CDR3 spans 15 residues. Trimming removed 10 bases from V and 3 bases from J, with 21 bases in between. Germline CDR1 reads ENHRY; CDR2 reads SYGVKD.

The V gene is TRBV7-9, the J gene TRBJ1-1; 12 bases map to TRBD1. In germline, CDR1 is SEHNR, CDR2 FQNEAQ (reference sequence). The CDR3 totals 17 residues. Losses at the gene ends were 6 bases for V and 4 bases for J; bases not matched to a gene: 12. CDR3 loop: CASRPRDRGQRGTEAFF. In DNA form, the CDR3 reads TGTGCCAGCAGACCTAGGGACAGGGGGCAGAGAGGCACTGAAGCTTTCTTT.

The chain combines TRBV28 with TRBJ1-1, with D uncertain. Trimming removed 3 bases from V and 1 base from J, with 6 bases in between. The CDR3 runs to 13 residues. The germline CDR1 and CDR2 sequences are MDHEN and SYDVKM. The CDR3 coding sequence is TGTGCCAGCAGTTTTAGTCGGAACACTGAAGCTTTCTTT. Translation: CASSFSRNTEAFF.